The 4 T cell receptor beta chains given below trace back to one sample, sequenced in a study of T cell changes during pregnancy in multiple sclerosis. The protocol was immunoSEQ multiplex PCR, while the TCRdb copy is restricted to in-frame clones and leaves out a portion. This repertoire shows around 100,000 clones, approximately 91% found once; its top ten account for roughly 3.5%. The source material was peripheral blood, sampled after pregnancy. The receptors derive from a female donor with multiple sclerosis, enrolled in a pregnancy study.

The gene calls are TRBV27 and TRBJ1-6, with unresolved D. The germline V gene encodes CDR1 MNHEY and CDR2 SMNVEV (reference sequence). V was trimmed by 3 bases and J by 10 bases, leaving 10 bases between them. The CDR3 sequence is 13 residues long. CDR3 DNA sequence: TGTGCCAGCAGTTTGGGGAGTCGATCACCCCTCCACTTT. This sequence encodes CASSLGSRSPLHF.

The CDR3 sequence: CASSPPNDQAFTGQPQHF. The CDR3 bases are TGTGCCAGCAGCCCTCCCAACGACCAGGCGTTCACAGGTCAGCCCCAGCATTTT. The V gene is TRBV11-3, the J gene TRBJ1-5; TRBD1 is a possible D gene (5 bases). The V end lost 5 bases, the J end lost 6 bases, and 26 bases lay between the germline ends. The length of the CDR3 is 18 residues. From germline, CDR1 is SGHNT and CDR2 YENEEA. Full variable domain (missing parts from reference TRBV11-3 and TRBJ1-5): EAGVVQSPRYKIIEKKQPVAFWCNPISGHNTLYWYLQNLGQGPELLIRYENEEAVDDSQLPKDRFSAERLKGVDSTLKIQPAELGDSAVYLCASSPPNDQAFTGQPQHFGDGTRLSIL.

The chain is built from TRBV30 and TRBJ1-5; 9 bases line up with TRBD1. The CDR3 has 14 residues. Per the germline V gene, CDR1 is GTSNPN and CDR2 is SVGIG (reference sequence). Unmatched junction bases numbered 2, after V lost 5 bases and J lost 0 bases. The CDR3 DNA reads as TGTGCCTGGGGGACAGGGTTTAGCAATCAGCCCCAGCATTTT. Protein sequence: CAWGTGFSNQPQHF. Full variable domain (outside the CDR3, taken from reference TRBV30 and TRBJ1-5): SQTIHQWPATLVQPVGSPLSLECTVEGTSNPNLYWYRQAAGRGLQLLFYSVGIGQISSEVPQNLSASRPQDRQFILSSKKLLLSDSGFYLCAWGTGFSNQPQHFGDGTRLSIL.

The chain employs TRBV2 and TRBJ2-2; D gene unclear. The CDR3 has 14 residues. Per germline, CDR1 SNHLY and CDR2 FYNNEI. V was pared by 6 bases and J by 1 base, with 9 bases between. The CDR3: CASRAGLNTGELFF. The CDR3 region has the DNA TGTGCCAGCAGGGCAGGCCTGAACACCGGGGAGCTGTTTTTT. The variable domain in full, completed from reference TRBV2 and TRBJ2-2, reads EPEVTQTPSHQVTQMGQEVILRCVPISNHLYFYWYRQILGQKVEFLVSFYNNEISEKSEIFDDQFSVERPDGSNFTLKIRSTKLEDSAMYFCASRAGLNTGELFFGEGSRLTVL.